Listed here is a single T cell receptor (beta chain). These data originate in a study of identical twins. One entry per CDR3 protein, called by TCRdb with MiXCR from the 5' RACE reads. There are 540,000 or so distinct CDR3 sequences in the sample; approximately 20% occur only once, and about 0.5% lies in the top ten. The V gene lost 5 bases and the J gene lost 5 bases, with 13 bases spanning the gap. CDR3 length: 14 amino acids. Looked up from germline, CDR1 is SGHNT and CDR2 is YENEEA. These data were also reused for a study on yellow fever vaccine responses in identical twins.

The sample consisted of CD4+ T cells sorted from blood. The genes are TRBV11-3 and TRBJ2-1; D possibly corresponds to TRBD1 (5 bases). The clonotype comes from a woman in her late teens or twenties in good health. CDR3 sequence (DNA): TGTGCCAGCAGCCCTCAGGGTATCCACAATGAGCAGTTCTTC. Translated: CASSPQGIHNEQFF.